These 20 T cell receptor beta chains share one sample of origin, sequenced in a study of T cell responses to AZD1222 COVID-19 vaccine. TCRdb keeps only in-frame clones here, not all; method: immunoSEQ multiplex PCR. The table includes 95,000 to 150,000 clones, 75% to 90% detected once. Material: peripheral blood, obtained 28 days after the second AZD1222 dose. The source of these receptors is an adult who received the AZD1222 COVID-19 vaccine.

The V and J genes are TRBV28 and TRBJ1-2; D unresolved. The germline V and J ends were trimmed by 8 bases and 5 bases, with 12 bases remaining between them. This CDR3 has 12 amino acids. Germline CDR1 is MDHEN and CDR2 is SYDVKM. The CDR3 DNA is TGTGCCAGCGGTTGGGCAGCGTATGGCTACACCTTC. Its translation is CASGWAAYGYTF.

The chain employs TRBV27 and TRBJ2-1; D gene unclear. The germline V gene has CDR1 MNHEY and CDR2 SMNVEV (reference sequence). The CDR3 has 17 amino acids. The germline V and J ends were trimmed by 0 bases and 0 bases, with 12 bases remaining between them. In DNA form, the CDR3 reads TGTGCCAGCAGTTTATCGCCCGGCTCGAGCTCCTACAATGAGCAGTTCTTC. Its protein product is CASSLSPGSSSYNEQFF.

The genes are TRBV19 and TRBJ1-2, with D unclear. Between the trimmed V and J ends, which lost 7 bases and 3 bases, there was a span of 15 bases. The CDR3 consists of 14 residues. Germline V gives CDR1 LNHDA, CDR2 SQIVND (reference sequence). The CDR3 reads CASKLGSGDYGYTF. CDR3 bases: TGTGCCAGTAAATTGGGGTCAGGAGACTATGGCTACACCTTC.

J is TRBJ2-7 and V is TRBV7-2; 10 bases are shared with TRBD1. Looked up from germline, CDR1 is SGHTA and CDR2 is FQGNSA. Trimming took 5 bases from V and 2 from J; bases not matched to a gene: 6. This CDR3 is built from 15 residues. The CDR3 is CASSLHGQGAYEQYF. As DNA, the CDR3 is TGTGCCAGCAGCCTCCACGGACAGGGGGCCTACGAGCAGTACTTC.

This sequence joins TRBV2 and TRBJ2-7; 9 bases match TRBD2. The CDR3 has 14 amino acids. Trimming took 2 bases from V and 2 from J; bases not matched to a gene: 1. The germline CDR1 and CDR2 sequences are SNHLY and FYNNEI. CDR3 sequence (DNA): TGTGCCAGCAGTGAACAGCGGGGGGCCTACGAGCAGTACTTC. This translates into CASSEQRGAYEQYF. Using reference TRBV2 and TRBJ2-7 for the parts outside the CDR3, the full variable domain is EPEVTQTPSHQVTQMGQEVILRCVPISNHLYFYWYRQILGQKVEFLVSFYNNEISEKSEIFDDQFSVERPDGSNFTLKIRSTKLEDSAMYFCASSEQRGAYEQYFGPGTRLTVT.

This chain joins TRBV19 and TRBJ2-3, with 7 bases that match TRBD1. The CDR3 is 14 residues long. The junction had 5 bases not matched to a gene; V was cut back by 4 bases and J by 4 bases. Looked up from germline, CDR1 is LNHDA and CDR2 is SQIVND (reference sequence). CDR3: CASSTRQGPDTQYF. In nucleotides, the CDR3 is TGTGCCAGTAGTACGAGACAGGGTCCAGATACGCAGTATTTT.

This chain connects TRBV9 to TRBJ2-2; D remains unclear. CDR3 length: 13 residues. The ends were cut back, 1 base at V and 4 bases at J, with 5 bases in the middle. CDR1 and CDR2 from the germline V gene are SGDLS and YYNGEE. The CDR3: CASSVLTTGELFF. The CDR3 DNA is TGTGCCAGCAGCGTATTGACCACCGGGGAGCTGTTTTTT.

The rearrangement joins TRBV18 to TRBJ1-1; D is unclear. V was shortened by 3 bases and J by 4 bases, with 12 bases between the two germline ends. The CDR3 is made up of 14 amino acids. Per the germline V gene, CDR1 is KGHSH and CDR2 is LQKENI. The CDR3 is CASSPDLTGTEAFF. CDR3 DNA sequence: TGTGCCAGCTCACCCGACCTGACGGGCACTGAAGCTTTCTTT.

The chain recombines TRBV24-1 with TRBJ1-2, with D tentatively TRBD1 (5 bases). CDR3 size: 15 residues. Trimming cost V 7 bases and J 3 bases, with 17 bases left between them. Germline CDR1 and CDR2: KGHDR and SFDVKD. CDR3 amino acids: CATSPSGGVDYGYTF. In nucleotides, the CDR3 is TGTGCCACCAGCCCTAGCGGGGGGGTGGACTATGGCTACACCTTC.

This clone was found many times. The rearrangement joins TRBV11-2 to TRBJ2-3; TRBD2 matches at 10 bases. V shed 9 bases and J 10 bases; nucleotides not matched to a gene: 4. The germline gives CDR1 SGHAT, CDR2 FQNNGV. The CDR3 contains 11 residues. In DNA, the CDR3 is TGTGCCAGTCTAAGCGGGGGGGCGCAGTATTTT. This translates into CASLSGGAQYF.

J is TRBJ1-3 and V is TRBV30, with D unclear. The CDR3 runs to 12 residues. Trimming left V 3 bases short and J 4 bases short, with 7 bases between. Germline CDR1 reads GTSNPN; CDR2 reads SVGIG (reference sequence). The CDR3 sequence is CAWSSSGNTIYF. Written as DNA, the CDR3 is TGTGCCTGGAGCTCCTCGGGAAACACCATATATTTT.

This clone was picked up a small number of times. CDR3 residues: CASSRDSDTGELFF. CDR3 DNA: TGTGCCAGCAGCCGGGACTCCGACACCGGGGAGCTGTTTTTT. The rearrangement joins TRBV5-4 to TRBJ2-2, with D perhaps matching TRBD2 (6 bases). CDR3 length: 14 residues. V was shortened by 4 bases and J by 3 bases, with 10 bases between the two germline ends. Germline V lookup: CDR1 SGHNT, CDR2 YYREEE (reference sequence). Based on the CDR3 plus reference TRBV5-4 and TRBJ2-2, the full variable domain is ETGVTQSPTHLIKTRGQQVTLRCSSQSGHNTVSWYQQALGQGPQFIFQYYREEENGRGNFPPRFSGLQFPNYSSELNVNALELDDSALYLCASSRDSDTGELFFGEGSRLTVL.

Here the CDR3 DNA reads TGTGCCAGCAGCGAACAGGGGAATGAAAAACTGTTTTTT. It specifies CASSEQGNEKLFF. The chain joins TRBV12-3 or TRBV12-4 to TRBJ1-4, with 7 bases matching TRBD1. The length of the CDR3 is 13 residues. V was clipped by 6 bases and J by 5 bases; unmatched bases: 3.

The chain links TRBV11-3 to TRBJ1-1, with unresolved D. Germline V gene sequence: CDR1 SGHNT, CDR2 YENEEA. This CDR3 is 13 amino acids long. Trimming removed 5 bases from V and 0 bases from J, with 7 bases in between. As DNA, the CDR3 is TGTGCCAGCAGCCGAGGAGTGAACACTGAAGCTTTCTTT. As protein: CASSRGVNTEAFF.

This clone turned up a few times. The chain's CDR3 is CASNPTGNYGYTF. The CDR3 DNA reads as TGTGCCAGCAACCCGACAGGCAACTATGGCTACACCTTC. V and J are TRBV5-8 and TRBJ1-2; perhaps TRBD1 as D (6 bases). The CDR3 contains 13 residues. Germline CDR1 SGHTS, CDR2 YDEGEE. V lost 6 bases, J lost 2 bases, and 11 bases lay in between.

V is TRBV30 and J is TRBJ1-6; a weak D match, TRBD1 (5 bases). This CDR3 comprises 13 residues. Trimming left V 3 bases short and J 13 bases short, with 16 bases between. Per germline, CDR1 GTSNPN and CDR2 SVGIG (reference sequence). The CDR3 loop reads CAWSDGTTAPLHF. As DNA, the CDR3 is TGTGCCTGGAGCGATGGGACTACCGCGCCCCTCCACTTT.

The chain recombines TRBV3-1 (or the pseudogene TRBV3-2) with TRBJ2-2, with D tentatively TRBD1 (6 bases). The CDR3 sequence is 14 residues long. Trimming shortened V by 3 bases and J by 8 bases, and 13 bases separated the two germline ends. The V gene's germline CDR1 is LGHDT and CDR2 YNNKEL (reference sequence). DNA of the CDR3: TGTGCCAGCAGCCAGGTCTTAGGGGGAGGGGAGCTGTTTTTT. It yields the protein CASSQVLGGGELFF.

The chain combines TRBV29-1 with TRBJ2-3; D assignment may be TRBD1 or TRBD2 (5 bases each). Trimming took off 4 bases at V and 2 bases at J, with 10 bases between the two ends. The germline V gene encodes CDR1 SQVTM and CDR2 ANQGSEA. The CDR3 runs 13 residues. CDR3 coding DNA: TGCAGCGTTGCAAGGGACCTCACAGATACGCAGTATTTT. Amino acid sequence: CSVARDLTDTQYF.

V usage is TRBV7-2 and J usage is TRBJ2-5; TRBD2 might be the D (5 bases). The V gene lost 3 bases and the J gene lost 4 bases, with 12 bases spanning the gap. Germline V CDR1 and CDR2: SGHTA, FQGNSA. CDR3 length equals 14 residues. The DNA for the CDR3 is TGTGCCAGCAGCTTTGTATCTAGCCGAGAGACCCAGTACTTC. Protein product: CASSFVSSRETQYF.

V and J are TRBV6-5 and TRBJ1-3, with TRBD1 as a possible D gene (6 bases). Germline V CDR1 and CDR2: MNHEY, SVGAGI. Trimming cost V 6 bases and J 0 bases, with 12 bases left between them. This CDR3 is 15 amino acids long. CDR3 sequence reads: CASRADRSSGNTIYF. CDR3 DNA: TGTGCCAGCAGGGCCGACAGGAGCTCTGGAAACACCATATATTTT.